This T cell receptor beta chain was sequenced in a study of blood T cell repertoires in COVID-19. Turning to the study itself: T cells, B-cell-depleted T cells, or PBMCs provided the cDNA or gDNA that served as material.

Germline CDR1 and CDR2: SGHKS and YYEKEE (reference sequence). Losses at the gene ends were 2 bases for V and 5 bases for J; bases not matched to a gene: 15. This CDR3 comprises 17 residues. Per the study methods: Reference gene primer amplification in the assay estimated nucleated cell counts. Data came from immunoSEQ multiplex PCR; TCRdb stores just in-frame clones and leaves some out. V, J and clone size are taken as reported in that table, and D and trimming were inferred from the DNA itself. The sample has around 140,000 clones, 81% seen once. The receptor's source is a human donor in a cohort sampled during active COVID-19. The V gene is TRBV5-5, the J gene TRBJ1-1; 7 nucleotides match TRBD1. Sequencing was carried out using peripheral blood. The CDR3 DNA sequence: TGTGCCAGCAGCTTTAGCATAGGGGGCGACGATAGGACTGAAGCTTTCTTT. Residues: CASSFSIGGDDRTEAFF.